Each of the 4 T cell receptor beta chains below was sequenced from the same sample in a study of T cells in Graves' hyperthyroidism and ophthalmopathy. Amplified TCR beta CDR3 regions came from RNA transcripts. First-round RT-PCR targeting the TCR CDR3 was performed with the HTBI primer set. From the multiplex PCR reads, TCRdb called clonotypes with MiXCR, one entry per CDR3 protein. The table records over 650,000 distinct CDR3 sequences, roughly 17% of them present only once. Sequenced input: blood. The receptors stem from a man between 18 and 29 years old with Graves' hyperthyroidism.

This clonotype was detected many times. This chain uses TRBV12-3 or TRBV12-4 with TRBJ1-2, with TRBD1 matching 7 bases. CDR3 length: 14 amino acids. Trimming cost V 3 bases and J 8 bases; bases outside gene matches: 9. The CDR3 DNA follows: TGTGCCAGCAGTTTCAGGGGGGGTACGATCGGCTACACCTTC. Its translation: CASSFRGGTIGYTF.

The rearrangement uses TRBV5-6 and TRBJ2-7; TRBD2 might be the D (6 bases). The CDR3 sequence is 14 residues long. With 0 bases removed from V and 2 bases from J, the gap between germline ends came to 9 bases. Looked up from germline, CDR1 is SGHDT and CDR2 is YYEEEE. CDR3 sequence: CASSLEASAYEQYF. Here the CDR3 DNA reads TGTGCCAGCAGCTTGGAGGCTAGCGCCTACGAGCAGTACTTC.

This chain uses TRBV6-1 with TRBJ2-7; a possible D gene is TRBD1 (5 bases). Germline CDR1 is MNHNS and CDR2 is SASEGT. Trimming pared 5 bases from V and 7 bases from J, leaving 18 bases between. CDR3 length equals 14 residues. The DNA of the CDR3 is TGTGCCAGCAGTACGTTGGACACCGCTCGAGAGCAGTACTTC. Translating gives CASSTLDTAREQYF.

Many counts were recorded for this clonotype. The chain has TRBV11-1 and TRBJ2-7; TRBD1 might be the D (5 bases). V shed 5 bases and J shed 2 bases, with 16 bases lying between them. CDR1 is SGHAT, CDR2 FQDESV, per germline (reference sequence). The CDR3 has 15 amino acids. The CDR3 protein is CASSQRQRTPYEQYF. The CDR3, as DNA: TGTGCCAGCAGCCAACGACAGCGAACTCCCTACGAGCAGTACTTC.